The 5 T cell receptor beta chains listed next were all sequenced from one sample in a study of a mutant IDH1 vaccine in newly diagnosed glioma. Time point specified: week 23, last vaccination. Vaccine doses each comprised 300 ug of mutant IDH1 20-mer peptide, with topical imiquimod. Method: immunoSEQ multiplex PCR; TCRdb's copy keeps in-frame clones and lacks some. There are 60,000 to 85,000 clones in the sample; more than 70% occur only once, and 0.77% lies in the top ten. The antigens these receptors bind are not known. The source was PBMCs, collected from a glioma patient whose treatment included an IDH1 peptide vaccine. These receptors all come from a woman aged 50 to 65 with glioma.

This clone has only one observation. This chain connects TRBV21-1 to TRBJ2-1; TRBD2, the D gene given by the table, was not confirmed from the DNA. TRBV21-1 is recorded as a pseudogene. The CDR3 loop spans 16 amino acids. This CDR3 reads CASSKGLAGDRDEQFF. CDR3 nucleotides: TGTGCCAGCAGCAAAGGACTAGCGGGGGACCGGGATGAGCAGTTCTTC.

In this sample, this clone turned up a few times. This chain connects TRBV6-5 to TRBJ1-1; the D gene is possibly TRBD1 (5 bases). Trimming removed 6 bases from V and 2 bases from J, with 13 bases in between. CDR1 is MNHEY, CDR2 SVGAGI, per germline. The CDR3 has 14 residues. In DNA form, the CDR3 reads TGTGCCAGCAGCCGACAGTTTGCTAACACTGAAGCTTTCTTT. Translating gives CASSRQFANTEAFF.

This chain links TRBV5-5 with TRBJ2-2; 7 nucleotides line up with TRBD1. CDR1 is SGHKS and CDR2 is YYEKEE in the germline V gene (reference sequence). CDR3 length equals 14 residues. The junction had 6 bases not matched to a gene; V was cut back by 4 bases and J by 6 bases. The CDR3 DNA is TGTGCCAGCAGCACACTAGGGGGCTCCGGGGAGCTGTTTTTT. It specifies CASSTLGGSGELFF. The full variable domain, completed using reference TRBV5-5 and TRBJ2-2, is DAGVTQSPTHLIKTRGQQVTLRCSPISGHKSVSWYQQVLGQGPQFIFQYYEKEERGRGNFPDRFSARQFPNYSSELNVNALLLGDSALYLCASSTLGGSGELFFGEGSRLTVL.

This rearrangement joins TRBV19 to TRBJ2-7, with a possible D match to TRBD2 (6 bases). The ends were cut back, 5 bases at V and 2 bases at J, with 16 bases in the middle. The CDR3 spans 15 residues. The germline V gene encodes CDR1 LNHDA and CDR2 SQIVND (reference sequence). CDR3 residues: CASSPRLGGTYEQYF. CDR3 sequence (DNA): TGTGCCAGTAGTCCCCGGTTGGGAGGAACCTACGAGCAGTACTTC.

The chain uses TRBV14 and TRBJ1-2; maybe TRBD1 (5 bases). V was shortened by 4 bases and J by 0 bases, with 12 bases between the two germline ends. The germline CDR1 and CDR2 sequences are SGHDN and FVKESK. CDR3 length: 15 amino acids. The CDR3 DNA sequence: TGTGCCAGCAGCCCGCGGGACGGAGCTAACTATGGCTACACCTTC. Translation gives CASSPRDGANYGYTF.